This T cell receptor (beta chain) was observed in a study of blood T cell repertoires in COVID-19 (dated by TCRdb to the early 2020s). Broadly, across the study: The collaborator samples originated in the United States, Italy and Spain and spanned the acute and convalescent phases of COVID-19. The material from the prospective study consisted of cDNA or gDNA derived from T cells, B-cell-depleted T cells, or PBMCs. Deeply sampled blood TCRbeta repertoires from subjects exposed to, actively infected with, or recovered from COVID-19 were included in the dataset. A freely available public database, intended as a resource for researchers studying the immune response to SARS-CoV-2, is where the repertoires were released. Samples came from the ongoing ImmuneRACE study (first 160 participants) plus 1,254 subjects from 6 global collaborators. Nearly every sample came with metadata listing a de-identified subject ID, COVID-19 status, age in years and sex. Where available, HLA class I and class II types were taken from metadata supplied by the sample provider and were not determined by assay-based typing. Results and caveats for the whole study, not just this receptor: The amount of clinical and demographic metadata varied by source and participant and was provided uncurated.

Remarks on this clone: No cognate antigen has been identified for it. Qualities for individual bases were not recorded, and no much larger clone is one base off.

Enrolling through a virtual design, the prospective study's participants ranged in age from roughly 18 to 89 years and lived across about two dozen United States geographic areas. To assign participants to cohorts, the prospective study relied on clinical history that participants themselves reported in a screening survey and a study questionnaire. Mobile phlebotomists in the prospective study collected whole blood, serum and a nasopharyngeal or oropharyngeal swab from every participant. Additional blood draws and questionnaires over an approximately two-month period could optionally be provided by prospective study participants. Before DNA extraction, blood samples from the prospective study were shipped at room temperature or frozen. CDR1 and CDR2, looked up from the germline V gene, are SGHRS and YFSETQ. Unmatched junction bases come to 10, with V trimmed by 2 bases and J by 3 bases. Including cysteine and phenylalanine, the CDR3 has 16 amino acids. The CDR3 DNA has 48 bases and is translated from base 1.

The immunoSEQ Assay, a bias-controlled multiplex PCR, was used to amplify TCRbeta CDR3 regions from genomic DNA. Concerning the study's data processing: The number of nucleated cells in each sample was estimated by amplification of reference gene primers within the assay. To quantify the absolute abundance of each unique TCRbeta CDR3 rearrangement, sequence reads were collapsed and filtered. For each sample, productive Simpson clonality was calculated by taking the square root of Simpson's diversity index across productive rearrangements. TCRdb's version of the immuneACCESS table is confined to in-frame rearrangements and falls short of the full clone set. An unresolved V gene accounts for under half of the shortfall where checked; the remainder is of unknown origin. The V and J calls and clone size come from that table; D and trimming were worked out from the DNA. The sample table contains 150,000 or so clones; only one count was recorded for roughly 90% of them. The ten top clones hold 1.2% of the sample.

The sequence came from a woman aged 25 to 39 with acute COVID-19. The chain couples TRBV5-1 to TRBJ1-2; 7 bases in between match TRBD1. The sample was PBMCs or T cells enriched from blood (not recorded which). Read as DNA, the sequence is TGCGCCAGCAGCTTACAAAACAGGGGTGTAGACTATGGCTACACCTTC. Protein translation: CASSLQNRGVDYGYTF.